This record concerns one T cell receptor beta chain sequence. What it recognizes is unknown. Time point reported: patch test 1, 2 weeks after DPC sensitization. Noted treatment: therapeutic diphenylcyclopropenone sensitization with weekly scalp DPC. This specimen belongs to a study of human T cells and chemical hapten exposure. Broader study findings: After DPC sensitization, TCRs above 1 in 1000 frequency showed no change.

TCRdb used MiXCR to reprocess the RACE reads, holding one entry per CDR3 protein. The sample yields tens of thousands of distinct CDR3 sequences, 9.8% seen once. This CDR3 spans 12 amino acids. V shed 4 bases and J 7 bases; nucleotides not matched to a gene: 5. Germline V lookup: CDR1 SQVTM, CDR2 ANQGSEA. This TCR was sampled from a woman in her thirties or forties with alopecia areata. Some clones in this sample may be carry-over from other donors' samples. The genes are TRBV29-1 and TRBJ1-1; TRBD1 matches at 8 bases. The material sequenced was whole blood, taken in connection with sensitization to the hapten diphenylcyclopropenone (DPC). CDR3 residues: CSVGQGTIEAFF. CDR3 DNA sequence: TGCAGCGTTGGACAGGGGACAATTGAAGCTTTCTTT.